What follows are 15 T cell receptor beta chains derived from one specimen sequenced in a study of metastatic and nonmetastatic thyroid tumors. Through MiXCR, TCRdb re-clonotyped the PCR reads. The data show about 3,800 clones, 30% to 40% seen once. Thyroid surgery had not been preceded by any treatment in any patient. The sample consisted of adjacent normal tissue. These receptor sequences come from a male donor with papillary thyroid cancer or a benign thyroid nodule (not recorded which). Some clones in this sample may be carry-over from other donors' samples.

The CDR3 region has the DNA TGCGCCAGCAGCTTAGAAGTAAGGGGCGAGCAGTACTTC. Translation gives CASSLEVRGEQYF. This chain links TRBV5-1 with TRBJ2-7; tentative D call: TRBD1 (5 bases). This CDR3 has 13 residues. Trimming cost V 2 bases and J 6 bases, with 12 bases left between them. Germline-derived CDR1 and CDR2 are SGHRS and YFSETQ. Complete variable domain (other parts from reference TRBV5-1 and TRBJ2-7): KAGVTQTPRYLIKTRGQQVTLSCSPISGHRSVSWYQQTPGQGLQFLFEYFSETQRNKGNFPGRFSGRQFSNSRSEMNVSTLELGDSALYLCASSLEVRGEQYFGPGTRLTVT.

This chain links TRBV6-1 with TRBJ2-1, with 15 bases that match TRBD2. This CDR3 comprises 15 residues. Losses at the gene ends were 6 bases for V and 7 bases for J; bases not matched to a gene: 4. Germline-derived CDR1 and CDR2 are MNHNS and SASEGT. The CDR3 region is CASSPGTSGRNEQFF. The CDR3 nucleotides read TGTGCCAGCAGCCCCGGGACTAGCGGGAGGAATGAGCAGTTCTTC.

The V call is TRBV6-1, the J call TRBJ2-7; D is perhaps TRBD1 or TRBD2 (8 bases each). The germline gives CDR1 MNHNS, CDR2 SASEGT. V lost 6 bases and J 0 bases, leaving 15 bases between the germline ends. The CDR3 totals 15 residues. The CDR3 here is CASRAGGQVSYEQYF. As DNA, the CDR3 is TGTGCCAGCAGGGCGGGGGGACAGGTCTCCTACGAGCAGTACTTC.

This sequence joins TRBV7-3 and TRBJ1-2; D perhaps matches TRBD1 (6 bases). The CDR3 sequence is 13 residues long. Germline CDR1 is SGHTA and CDR2 is FQGTGA. Trimming took 9 bases from V and 5 from J, leaving 16 bases between them. The CDR3 DNA reads as TGTGCCAGTAGTATTGGACAGACGTATGGCTACACCTTC. Translating gives CASSIGQTYGYTF.

This clone turned up a few times. This chain links TRBV28 with TRBJ2-5, with a tentative D call TRBD1 (6 bases). This CDR3 is built from 13 residues. Germline V gene lookup returns CDR1 MDHEN and CDR2 SYDVKM. The V gene lost 1 base and the J gene lost 5 bases, with 8 bases spanning the gap. CDR3: CASSLSGVETQYF. In DNA, the CDR3 is TGTGCCAGCAGTTTATCAGGGGTGGAGACCCAGTACTTC.

This clone has a handful of counts. The CDR3 DNA follows: TGTGCCACCAGTGAGACCGGTGAGCAGTTCTTC. Its protein product is CATSETGEQFF. The genes are TRBV24-1 and TRBJ2-1, with D uncertain. This CDR3 spans 11 amino acids. Germline V gene sequence: CDR1 KGHDR, CDR2 SFDVKD. V gave up 4 bases and J gave up 9 bases, with 6 bases separating them.

The chain joins TRBV24-1 to TRBJ2-5; 10 bases agree with TRBD1. The junction had 4 bases not matched to a gene; V was cut back by 4 bases and J by 3 bases. This CDR3 comprises 15 residues. Germline CDR1 and CDR2: KGHDR and SFDVKD. As DNA, the CDR3 is TGTGCCACCAGTGACTCCGGGACAGGGGAAGAGACCCAGTACTTC. Amino acid sequence: CATSDSGTGEETQYF.

The chain combines TRBV30 with TRBJ2-7; D not certain. V was trimmed by 3 bases and J by 6 bases, leaving 24 bases between them. In germline, CDR1 is GTSNPN, CDR2 SVGIG (reference sequence). The CDR3 runs 16 residues. The CDR3 sequence is CAWSLGHGWAASEQYF. The CDR3 DNA reads TGTGCCTGGAGCCTAGGCCATGGGTGGGCGGCAAGCGAGCAGTACTTC.

This chain joins TRBV18 and TRBJ2-1, with D uncertain. CDR1 is KGHSH and CDR2 is LQKENI in the germline V gene. This CDR3 spans 14 amino acids. V was pared by 2 bases and J by 5 bases, with 10 bases between. Written as DNA, the CDR3 is TGTGCCAGCTCACCAAGCTCCGCGAACAATGAGCAGTTCTTC. Translating it yields CASSPSSANNEQFF.

The V and J genes are TRBV14 and TRBJ1-1, with 7 bases lining up with TRBD1. J gave up 1 base and V 6 bases, and 8 bases lay outside the gene matches. Germline CDR1 and CDR2: SGHDN and FVKESK. The CDR3 is 15 amino acids. As DNA, the CDR3 is TGTGCCAGCAGTTTTATCCAGGGGGAGAACACTGAAGCTTTCTTT. Its protein product is CASSFIQGENTEAFF.

Only a few counts were recorded for this clone. The gene calls are TRBV12-3 or TRBV12-4 and TRBJ2-2; D call uncertain. Deletions cut 3 bases from V and 7 bases from J, with 6 bases between. This CDR3 region has 12 residues. DNA for the CDR3: TGTGCCAGCAGTTTCCAGGACGGGGAGCTGTTTTTT. Its protein is CASSFQDGELFF.

By proportion, this clone is large. This chain connects TRBV28 to TRBJ1-2; D gene ambiguous. Trimming cost V 2 bases and J 8 bases, with 12 bases left between them. The CDR3 covers 13 residues. CDR1 and CDR2 (germline): MDHEN, SYDVKM. The CDR3 DNA reads as TGTGCCAGCAGTTTAGGTGGGGAAGGGGGCTACACCTTC. This translates into CASSLGGEGGYTF.

This clone was observed a handful of times. This chain connects TRBV10-3 to TRBJ1-1; perhaps TRBD1 as D (6 bases). V lost 6 bases and J lost 1, with 15 bases in between. The CDR3 runs to 15 residues. The germline V gene has CDR1 ENHRY and CDR2 SYGVKD. The CDR3 sequence is CAISPGTNQNTEAFF. The CDR3 DNA sequence: TGTGCCATCAGCCCAGGGACAAATCAGAACACTGAAGCTTTCTTT.

There are a few counts of this clone. The genes are TRBV19 and TRBJ1-5; 8 bases match TRBD1. Looked up from germline, CDR1 is LNHDA and CDR2 is SQIVND (reference sequence). CDR3 length equals 13 residues. V was clipped by 9 bases and J by 1 base; unmatched bases: 2. CDR3 nucleotides: TGTGCCAGCCGACAGGGGAGCAATCAGCCCCAGCATTTT. This gives the protein CASRQGSNQPQHF.

The chain combines TRBV5-6 with TRBJ1-5; no reliable D call. The ends were cut back, 0 bases at V and 4 bases at J, with 11 bases in the middle. This CDR3 region has 15 residues. The germline V gene has CDR1 SGHDT and CDR2 YYEEEE. CDR3 sequence reads: CASSLGCGENQPQHF. DNA of the CDR3: TGTGCCAGCAGCTTGGGGTGTGGGGAAAATCAGCCCCAGCATTTT.